These 5 T cell receptor beta chains came from one sample sequenced in a study of technical replicates of blood from a few donors. Sequencing used immunoSEQ multiplex PCR; TCRdb keeps in-frame clones, though not all of them. This sample has approximately 81,000 clones, with roughly 95% found just once. Sequenced: T cells isolated from PBMCs. These receptors were collected from a human donor in good health.

This chain connects TRBV7-8 to TRBJ2-7, with 9 bases aligning to TRBD2. There are 15 residues in the CDR3. Germline lookup yields CDR1 SGHVS and CDR2 FQNEAQ. The V and J ends lost 1 base and 7 bases, in that order; junction bases with no gene match: 8. CDR3 in DNA: TGTGCCAGCAGCTTAGTTCCAGCGGGAGGCACGGAGCAGTACTTC. This codes for CASSLVPAGGTEQYF.

The rearrangement uses TRBV15 and TRBJ2-2, with D unresolved. The CDR3 runs 14 residues. The V and J ends lost 4 bases and 4 bases respectively, with 10 bases between them. Germline assignment: CDR1 LNHNV and CDR2 YYDKDF (reference sequence). Here the CDR3 DNA reads TGTGCCACCAGCACTTACTCGGGCACCGGGGAGCTGTTTTTT. Its protein is CATSTYSGTGELFF.

The chain has TRBV4-1 and TRBJ2-7; 8 bases are shared with TRBD1. Germline CDR1 MGHRA, CDR2 YSYEKL. CDR3 length: 14 residues. The J segment lost 4 bases and the V segment lost 6 bases, leaving 8 bases of the junction unmatched. The CDR3 loop reads CASSSDRGPYEQYF. As DNA, the CDR3 is TGCGCCAGCAGTTCTGACAGGGGTCCTTACGAGCAGTACTTC.

The V call is TRBV4-1, the J call TRBJ2-3; TRBD2 matches 10 bases. The CDR3 runs 15 residues. V was pared by 2 bases and J by 4 bases, with 3 bases of the junction left unmatched. The germline V gene has CDR1 MGHRA and CDR2 YSYEKL. The CDR3 nucleotides are TGCGCCAGCAGCCAACTAGCGGGGGAGGCAGATACGCAGTATTTT. The encoded protein is CASSQLAGEADTQYF.

This chain connects TRBV5-6 to TRBJ1-4, with D uncertain. The CDR3 spans 12 residues. Between the trimmed V and J ends, which lost 7 bases and 4 bases, there was a span of 8 bases. Per germline, CDR1 SGHDT and CDR2 YYEEEE. CDR3 in amino acids: CASSQYNEKLFF. CDR3 coding DNA: TGTGCCAGCTCTCAGTATAATGAAAAACTGTTTTTT.